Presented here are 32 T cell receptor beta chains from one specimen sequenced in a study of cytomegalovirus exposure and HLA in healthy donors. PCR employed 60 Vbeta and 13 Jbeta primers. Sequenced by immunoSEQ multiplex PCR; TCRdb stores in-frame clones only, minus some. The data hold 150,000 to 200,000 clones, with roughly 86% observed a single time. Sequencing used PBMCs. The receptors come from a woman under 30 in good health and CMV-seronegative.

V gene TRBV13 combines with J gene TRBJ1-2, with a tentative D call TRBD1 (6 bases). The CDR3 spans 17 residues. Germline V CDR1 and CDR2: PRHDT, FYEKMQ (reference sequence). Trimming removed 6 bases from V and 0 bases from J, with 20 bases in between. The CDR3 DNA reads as TGTGCCAGCAGAAAGGACAGTTACAACATTTCTAACTATGGCTACACCTTC. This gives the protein CASRKDSYNISNYGYTF.

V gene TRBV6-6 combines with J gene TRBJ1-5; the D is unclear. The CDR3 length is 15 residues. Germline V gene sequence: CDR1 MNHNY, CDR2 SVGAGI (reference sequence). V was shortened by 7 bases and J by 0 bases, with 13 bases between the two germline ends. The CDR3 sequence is CASTQTEFSNQPQHF. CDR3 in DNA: TGTGCCAGCACCCAAACAGAATTTAGCAATCAGCCCCAGCATTTT.

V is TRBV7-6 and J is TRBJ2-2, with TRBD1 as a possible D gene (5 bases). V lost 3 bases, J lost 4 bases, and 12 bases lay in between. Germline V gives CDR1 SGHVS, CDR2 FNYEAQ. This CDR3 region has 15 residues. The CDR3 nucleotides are TGTGCCAGCAGCTTGCAGGGTTATGGCACCGGGGAGCTGTTTTTT. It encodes CASSLQGYGTGELFF.

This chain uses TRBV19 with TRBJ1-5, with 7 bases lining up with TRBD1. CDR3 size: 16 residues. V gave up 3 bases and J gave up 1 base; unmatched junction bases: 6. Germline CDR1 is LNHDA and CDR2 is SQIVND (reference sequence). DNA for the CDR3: TGTGCCAGTAGTATGTCGACCAGGGGGAGCAATCAGCCCCAGCATTTT. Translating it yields CASSMSTRGSNQPQHF.

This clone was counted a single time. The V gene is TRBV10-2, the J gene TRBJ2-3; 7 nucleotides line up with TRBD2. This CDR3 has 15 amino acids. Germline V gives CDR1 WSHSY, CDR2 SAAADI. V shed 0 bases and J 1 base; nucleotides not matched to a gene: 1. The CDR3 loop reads CASSESGGGTDTQYF. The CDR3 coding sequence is TGCGCCAGCAGTGAGTCGGGGGGGGGCACAGATACGCAGTATTTT.

The CDR3 region is CASSFRGPRVYNSPLHF. CDR3 bases: TGTGCCAGCAGTTTCCGAGGACCCAGGGTCTATAATTCACCCCTCCACTTT. J is TRBJ1-6 and V is TRBV28; D is possibly TRBD1 (5 bases). This CDR3 region has 17 residues. Germline loops: CDR1 MDHEN, CDR2 SYDVKM. V lost 3 bases and J lost 3, with 15 bases in between.

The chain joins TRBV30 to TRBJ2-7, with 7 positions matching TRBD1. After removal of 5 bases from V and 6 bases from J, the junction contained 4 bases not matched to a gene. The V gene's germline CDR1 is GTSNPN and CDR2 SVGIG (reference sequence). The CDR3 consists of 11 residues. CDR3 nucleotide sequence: TGTGCCTGGTTGACAGGGTTCGAGCAGTACTTC. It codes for CAWLTGFEQYF.

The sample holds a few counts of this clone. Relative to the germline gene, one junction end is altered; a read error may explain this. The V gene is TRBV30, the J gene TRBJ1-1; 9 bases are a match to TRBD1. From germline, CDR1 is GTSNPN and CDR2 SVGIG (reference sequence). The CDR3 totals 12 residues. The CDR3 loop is CAWKNRGPDAFF. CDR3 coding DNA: TGTGCCTGGAAAAACAGGGGGCCTGATGCTTTCTTT.

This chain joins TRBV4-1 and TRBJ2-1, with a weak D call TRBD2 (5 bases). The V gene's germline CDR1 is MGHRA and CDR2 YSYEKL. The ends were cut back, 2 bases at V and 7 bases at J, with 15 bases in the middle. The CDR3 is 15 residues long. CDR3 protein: CASSQIGDTGNEQFF. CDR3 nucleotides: TGCGCCAGCAGCCAAATAGGAGATACGGGGAATGAGCAGTTCTTC.

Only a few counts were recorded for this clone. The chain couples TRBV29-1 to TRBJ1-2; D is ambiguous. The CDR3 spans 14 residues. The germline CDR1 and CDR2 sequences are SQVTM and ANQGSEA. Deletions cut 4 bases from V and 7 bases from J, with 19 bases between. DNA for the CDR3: TGCAGCGTTGCCTCAGCGGGGTTGAGTGGTGGCTACACCTTC. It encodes CSVASAGLSGGYTF.

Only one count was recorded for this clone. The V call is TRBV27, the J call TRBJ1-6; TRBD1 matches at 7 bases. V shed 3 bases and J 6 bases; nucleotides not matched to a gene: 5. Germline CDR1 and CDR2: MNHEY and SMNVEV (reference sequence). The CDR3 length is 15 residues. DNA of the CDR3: TGTGCCAGCAGTTTGAGGCAGGGGGTTAATTCACCCCTCCACTTT. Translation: CASSLRQGVNSPLHF.

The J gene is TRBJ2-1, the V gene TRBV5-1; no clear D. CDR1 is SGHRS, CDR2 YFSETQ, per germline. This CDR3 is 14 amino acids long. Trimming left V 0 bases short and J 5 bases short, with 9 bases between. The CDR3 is CASSLAGLNNEQFF. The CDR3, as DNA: TGCGCCAGCAGCTTGGCAGGCCTTAACAATGAGCAGTTCTTC. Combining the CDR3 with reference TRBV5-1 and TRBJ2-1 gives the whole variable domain KAGVTQTPRYLIKTRGQQVTLSCSPISGHRSVSWYQQTPGQGLQFLFEYFSETQRNKGNFPGRFSGRQFSNSRSEMNVSTLELGDSALYLCASSLAGLNNEQFFGPGTRLTVL.

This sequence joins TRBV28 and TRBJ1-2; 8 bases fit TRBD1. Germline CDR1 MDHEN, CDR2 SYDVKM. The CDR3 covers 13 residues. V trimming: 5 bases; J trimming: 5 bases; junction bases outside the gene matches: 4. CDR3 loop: CASSRQGRYGYTF. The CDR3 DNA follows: TGTGCCAGCAGTCGACAGGGGCGATATGGCTACACCTTC.

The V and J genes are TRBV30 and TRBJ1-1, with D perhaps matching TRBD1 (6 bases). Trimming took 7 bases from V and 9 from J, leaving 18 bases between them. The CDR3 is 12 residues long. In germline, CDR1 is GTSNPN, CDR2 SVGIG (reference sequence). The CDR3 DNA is TGTGCCTCCGCCAGGGGAGGGGGGAAAGCTTTCTTT. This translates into CASARGGGKAFF.

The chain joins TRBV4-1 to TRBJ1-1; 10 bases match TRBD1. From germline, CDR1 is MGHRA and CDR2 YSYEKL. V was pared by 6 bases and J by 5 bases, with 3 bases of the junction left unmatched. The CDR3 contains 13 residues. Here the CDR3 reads CASSRTGGTEAFF. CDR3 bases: TGCGCCAGCAGTCGGACAGGGGGTACTGAAGCTTTCTTT.

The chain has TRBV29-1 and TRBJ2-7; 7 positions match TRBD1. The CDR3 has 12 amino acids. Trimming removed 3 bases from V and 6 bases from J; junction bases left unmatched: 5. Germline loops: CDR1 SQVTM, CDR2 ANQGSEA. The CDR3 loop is CSVDMPGGEQYF. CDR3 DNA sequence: TGCAGCGTTGATATGCCAGGGGGCGAGCAGTACTTC.

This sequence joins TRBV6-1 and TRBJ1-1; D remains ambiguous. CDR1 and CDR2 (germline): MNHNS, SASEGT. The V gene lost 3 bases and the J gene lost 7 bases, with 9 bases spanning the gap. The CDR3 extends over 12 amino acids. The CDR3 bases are TGTGCCAGCAGTGACCCGCGGGGTGAAGCTTTCTTT. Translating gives CASSDPRGEAFF.

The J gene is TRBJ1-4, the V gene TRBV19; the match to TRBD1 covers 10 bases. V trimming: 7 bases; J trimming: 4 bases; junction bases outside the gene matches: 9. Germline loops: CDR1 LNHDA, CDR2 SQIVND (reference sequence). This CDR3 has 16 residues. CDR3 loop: CASKAGTGVNNEKLFF. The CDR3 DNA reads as TGTGCCAGTAAAGCCGGGACAGGGGTTAATAATGAAAAACTGTTTTTT.

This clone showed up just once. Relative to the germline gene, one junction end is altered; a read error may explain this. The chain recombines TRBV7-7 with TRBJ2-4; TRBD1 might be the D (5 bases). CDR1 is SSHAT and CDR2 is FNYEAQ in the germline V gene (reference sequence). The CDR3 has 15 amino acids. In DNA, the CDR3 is TGTGCTAGCAGTTTAGGGGCACTAGCCAAAAACATTCAGTACTTC. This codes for CASSLGALAKNIQYF.

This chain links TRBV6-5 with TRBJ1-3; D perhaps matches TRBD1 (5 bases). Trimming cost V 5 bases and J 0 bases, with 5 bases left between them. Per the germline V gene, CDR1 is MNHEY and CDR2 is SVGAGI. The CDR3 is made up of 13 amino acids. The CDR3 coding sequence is TGTGCCAGCAGTAGGGGCTCTGGAAACACCATATATTTT. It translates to CASSRGSGNTIYF.

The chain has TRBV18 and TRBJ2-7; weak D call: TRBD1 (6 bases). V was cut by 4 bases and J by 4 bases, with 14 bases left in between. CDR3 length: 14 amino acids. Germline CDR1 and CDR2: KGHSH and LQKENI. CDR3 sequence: CASSRYRATYEQYF. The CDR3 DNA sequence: TGTGCCAGCTCACGATACAGGGCCACGTACGAGCAGTACTTC.

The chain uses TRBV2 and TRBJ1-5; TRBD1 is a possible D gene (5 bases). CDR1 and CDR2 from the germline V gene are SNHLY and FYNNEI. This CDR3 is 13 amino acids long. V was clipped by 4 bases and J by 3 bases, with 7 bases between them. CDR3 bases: TGTGCCAGCAGTGTACAGGACAATCAGCCCCAGCATTTT. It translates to CASSVQDNQPQHF.

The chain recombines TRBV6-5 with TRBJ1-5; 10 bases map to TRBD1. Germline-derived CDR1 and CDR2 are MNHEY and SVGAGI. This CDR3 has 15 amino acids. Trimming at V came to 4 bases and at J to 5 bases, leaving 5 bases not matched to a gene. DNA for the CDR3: TGTGCCAGCAGTTCCCTCGGACAGGGGGATCAGCCCCAGCATTTT. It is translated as CASSSLGQGDQPQHF.

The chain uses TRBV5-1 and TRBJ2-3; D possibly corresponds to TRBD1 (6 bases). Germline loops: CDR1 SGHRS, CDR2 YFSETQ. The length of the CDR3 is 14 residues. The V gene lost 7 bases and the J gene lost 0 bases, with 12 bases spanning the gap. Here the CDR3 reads CASRDISSTDTQYF. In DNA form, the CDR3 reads TGCGCCAGCCGGGACATATCTAGCACAGATACGCAGTATTTT.

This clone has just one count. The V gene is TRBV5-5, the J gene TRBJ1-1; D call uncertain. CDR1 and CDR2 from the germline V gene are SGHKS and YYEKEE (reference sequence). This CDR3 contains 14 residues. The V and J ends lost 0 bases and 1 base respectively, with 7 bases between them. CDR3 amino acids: CASSLGLPNTEAFF. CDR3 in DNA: TGTGCCAGCAGCTTGGGACTCCCGAACACTGAAGCTTTCTTT.

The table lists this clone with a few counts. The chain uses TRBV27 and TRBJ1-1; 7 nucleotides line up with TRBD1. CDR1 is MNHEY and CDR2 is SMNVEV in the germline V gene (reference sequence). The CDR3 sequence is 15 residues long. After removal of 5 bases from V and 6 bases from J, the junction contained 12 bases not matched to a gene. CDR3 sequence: CASSRGQRTLAEAFF. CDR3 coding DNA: TGTGCCAGCAGTCGGGGACAGCGGACGTTGGCTGAAGCTTTCTTT.

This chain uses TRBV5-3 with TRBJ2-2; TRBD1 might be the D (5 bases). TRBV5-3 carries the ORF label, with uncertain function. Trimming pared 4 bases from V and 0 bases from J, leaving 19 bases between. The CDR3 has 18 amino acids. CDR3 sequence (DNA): TGTGCCAGAAGCCCGGAGTCAGGGCGCCTCGCGAACACCGGGGAGCTGTTTTTT. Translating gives CARSPESGRLANTGELFF.

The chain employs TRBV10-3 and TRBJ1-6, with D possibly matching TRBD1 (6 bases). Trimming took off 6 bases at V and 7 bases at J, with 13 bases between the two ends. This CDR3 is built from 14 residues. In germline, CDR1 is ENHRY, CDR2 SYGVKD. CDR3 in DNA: TGTGCCATCAGCCCCGGACAGAACAATTCACCCCTCCACTTT. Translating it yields CAISPGQNNSPLHF.

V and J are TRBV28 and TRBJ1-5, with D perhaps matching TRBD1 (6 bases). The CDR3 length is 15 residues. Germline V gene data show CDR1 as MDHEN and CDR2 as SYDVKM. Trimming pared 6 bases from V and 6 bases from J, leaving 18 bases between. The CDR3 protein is CASSERQAVGQPQHF. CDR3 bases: TGTGCCAGCAGCGAGCGACAGGCGGTGGGTCAGCCCCAGCATTTT.

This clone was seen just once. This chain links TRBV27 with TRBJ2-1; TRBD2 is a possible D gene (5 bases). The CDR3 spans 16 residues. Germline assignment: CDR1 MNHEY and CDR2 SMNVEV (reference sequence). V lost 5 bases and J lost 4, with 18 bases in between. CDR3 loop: CASSSPIGRGYNEQFF. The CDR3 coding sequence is TGTGCCAGCAGTAGCCCAATAGGGCGCGGGTACAATGAGCAGTTCTTC.

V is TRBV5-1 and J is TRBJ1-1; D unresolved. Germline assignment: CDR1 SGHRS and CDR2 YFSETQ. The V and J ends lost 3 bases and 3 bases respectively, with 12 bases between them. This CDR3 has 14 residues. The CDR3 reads CASSSGRVYTEAFF. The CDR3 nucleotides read TGCGCCAGCAGCTCGGGAAGGGTCTACACTGAAGCTTTCTTT.

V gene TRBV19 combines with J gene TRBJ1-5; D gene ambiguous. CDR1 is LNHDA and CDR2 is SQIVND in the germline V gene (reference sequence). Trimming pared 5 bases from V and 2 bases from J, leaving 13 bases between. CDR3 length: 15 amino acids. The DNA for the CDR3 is TGTGCCAGTAGTTGGCGGGAGTCGGGCAATCAGCCCCAGCATTTT. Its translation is CASSWRESGNQPQHF.